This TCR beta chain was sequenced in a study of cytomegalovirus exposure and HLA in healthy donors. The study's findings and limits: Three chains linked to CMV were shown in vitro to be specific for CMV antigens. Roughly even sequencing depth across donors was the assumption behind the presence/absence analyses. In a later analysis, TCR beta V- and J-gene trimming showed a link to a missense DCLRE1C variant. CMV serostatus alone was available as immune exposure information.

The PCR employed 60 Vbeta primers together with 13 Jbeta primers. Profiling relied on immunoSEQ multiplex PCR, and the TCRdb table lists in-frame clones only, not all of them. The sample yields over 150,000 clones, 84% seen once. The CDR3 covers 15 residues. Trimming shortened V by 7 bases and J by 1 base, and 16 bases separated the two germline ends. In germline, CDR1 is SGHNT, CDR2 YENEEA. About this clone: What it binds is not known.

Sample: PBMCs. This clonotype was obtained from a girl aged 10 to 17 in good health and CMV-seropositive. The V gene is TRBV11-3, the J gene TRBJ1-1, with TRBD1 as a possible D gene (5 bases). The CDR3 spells CASTDTPQGNTEAFF. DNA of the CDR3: TGTGCCAGCACCGACACCCCCCAGGGGAACACTGAAGCTTTCTTT.